Listed here are 23 T cell receptor beta chains from one sample, sequenced in a study of OX40 agonist ivuxolimab in advanced cancers. Measured with immunoSEQ multiplex PCR; TCRdb has only the in-frame clones, and not every one. The profile shows about 67,000 clones, about 87% of them singletons. The sample was CD4+ or CD8+ T cells sorted from blood, taken in a trial of the OX40 agonist ivuxolimab. These receptors were obtained from an adult with an advanced solid tumor such as melanoma, head and neck, liver or kidney cancer.

This CDR3 reads CASSDWSAKNEKLFF. In nucleotides, the CDR3 is TGTGCCAGCAGTGACTGGTCAGCCAAGAATGAAAAACTGTTTTTT. The chain combines TRBV6-6 with TRBJ1-4; no definite D call. The CDR3 has 15 amino acids. Looked up from germline, CDR1 is MNHNY and CDR2 is SVGAGI (reference sequence). V lost 5 bases to trimming and J lost 5 bases, with 15 bases between them.

This chain links TRBV2 with TRBJ2-7, with D possibly matching TRBD1 (6 bases). Germline CDR1 reads SNHLY; CDR2 reads FYNNEI. Trimming cost V 0 bases and J 3 bases, with 15 bases left between them. The CDR3 consists of 16 residues. For the CDR3, the DNA is TGTGCCAGCAGTGAAGCGCTTGGCAGGGGAGACTACGAGCAGTACTTC. As protein: CASSEALGRGDYEQYF.

The rearrangement uses TRBV4-1 and TRBJ2-7; D may be TRBD2 (6 bases). Germline assignment: CDR1 MGHRA and CDR2 YSYEKL. The length of the CDR3 is 15 residues. V lost 4 bases to trimming and J lost 3 bases, with 16 bases between them. The CDR3 DNA sequence: TGCGCCAGCAGCCTGAGGGTGGGGGGATTCTACGAGCAGTACTTC. Translation: CASSLRVGGFYEQYF.

CDR3 DNA sequence: TGTGCCATCAGTGACAGGGGCCGGGTAGGCTACACCTTC. This gives the protein CAISDRGRVGYTF. The chain is built from TRBV10-3 and TRBJ1-2; perhaps TRBD1 as D (6 bases). CDR3 length equals 13 residues. Germline V gives CDR1 ENHRY, CDR2 SYGVKD. Trimming pared 3 bases from V and 8 bases from J, leaving 13 bases between.

The rearrangement uses TRBV29-1 and TRBJ2-1; 7 bases match TRBD2. CDR1 and CDR2 from the germline V gene are SQVTM and ANQGSEA. The junction had 6 bases not matched to a gene; V was cut back by 1 base and J by 9 bases. This CDR3 is built from 13 residues. CDR3 in amino acids: CSVEVAGVPEQFF. The CDR3 nucleotides read TGCAGCGTTGAAGTCGCGGGGGTCCCTGAGCAGTTCTTC.

The rearrangement uses TRBV5-1 and TRBJ2-3; no clear D gene. Germline V gene lookup returns CDR1 SGHRS and CDR2 YFSETQ. The CDR3 runs 14 residues. V dropped 0 bases and J dropped 2 bases, with 7 bases sitting between them. For the CDR3, the DNA is TGCGCCAGCAGCTTGGGATCAACCACAGATACGCAGTATTTT. As protein: CASSLGSTTDTQYF.

The V and J genes are TRBV2 and TRBJ2-3; D is unresolved. Per germline, CDR1 SNHLY and CDR2 FYNNEI. The CDR3 has 15 amino acids. The V end lost 4 bases, the J end lost 0 bases, and 11 bases lay between the germline ends. This CDR3 is CASSVNPASTDTQYF. As DNA, the CDR3 is TGTGCCAGCAGTGTGAACCCAGCTAGCACAGATACGCAGTATTTT.

The rearrangement joins TRBV2 to TRBJ1-2, with 7 bases that match TRBD1. The germline V gene has CDR1 SNHLY and CDR2 FYNNEI. Trimming cost V 6 bases and J 10 bases; bases outside gene matches: 14. CDR3 length: 14 residues. CDR3 protein: CASRPEEGARAYTF. DNA for the CDR3: TGTGCCAGCAGGCCCGAGGAGGGGGCCCGAGCCTACACCTTC.

This chain joins TRBV9 and TRBJ2-1, with D unclear. Germline CDR1 reads SGDLS; CDR2 reads YYNGEE. This CDR3 contains 17 residues. V was shortened by 0 bases and J by 0 bases, with 13 bases between the two germline ends. The chain's CDR3 is CASSVVGEPSSYNEQFF. Written as DNA, the CDR3 is TGTGCCAGCAGCGTAGTGGGCGAGCCGAGCTCCTACAATGAGCAGTTCTTC.

This clone appeared once. The chain links TRBV6-5 to TRBJ2-5; tentatively, D is TRBD1 or TRBD2 (5 bases each). Trimming stripped 6 bases from V and 9 bases from J, with 20 bases between. CDR3 size: 14 residues. The germline CDR1 and CDR2 sequences are MNHEY and SVGAGI. CDR3 sequence: CASRKPGRGLAQYF. The CDR3 nucleotides read TGTGCCAGCAGAAAGCCGGGACGAGGGCTGGCCCAGTACTTC.

This rearrangement joins TRBV18 to TRBJ2-4; no reliable D call. The V gene's germline CDR1 is KGHSH and CDR2 LQKENI. The CDR3 has 15 residues. With 3 bases removed from V and 0 bases from J, the gap between germline ends came to 9 bases. The CDR3 spells CASSPELLAKNIQYF. For the CDR3, the DNA is TGTGCCAGCTCACCGGAGCTTCTAGCCAAAAACATTCAGTACTTC.

This sequence joins TRBV7-8 and TRBJ1-2; D gene unclear. The V and J ends lost 1 base and 4 bases respectively, with 7 bases between them. The CDR3 extends over 13 amino acids. CDR1 and CDR2 from the germline V gene are SGHVS and FQNEAQ. The CDR3 DNA sequence: TGTGCCAGCAGCTTAGAAGGTGTCTATGGCTACACCTTC. Encoded protein: CASSLEGVYGYTF.

This clone was counted a few times. This sequence joins TRBV30 and TRBJ2-7, with D perhaps given as TRBD1 or TRBD2 (5 bases each). The CDR3 runs to 10 residues. Trimming cost V 5 bases and J 3 bases, with 5 bases left between them. Germline-derived CDR1 and CDR2 are GTSNPN and SVGIG (reference sequence). The CDR3 spells CAWGGYEQYF. In DNA, the CDR3 is TGTGCCTGGGGGGGCTACGAGCAGTACTTC.

The chain combines TRBV18 with TRBJ1-1, with 9 bases fitting TRBD1. The germline V gene has CDR1 KGHSH and CDR2 LQKENI. The CDR3 sequence is 15 residues long. V gave up 6 bases and J gave up 0 bases; unmatched junction bases: 5. The DNA of the CDR3 is TGTGCCAGCTCTGCCGGGACAGGGCTGAACACTGAAGCTTTCTTT. It specifies CASSAGTGLNTEAFF.

This sequence joins TRBV6-5 and TRBJ2-7; 9 bases map to TRBD2. J was trimmed by 5 bases and V by 10 bases; bases with no gene match: 15. CDR1 and CDR2 from the germline V gene are MNHEY and SVGAGI. There are 15 residues in the CDR3. CDR3 nucleotides: TGTGCCACCCGGGCGGGAGGGCCCCCTCGAGACGAGCAGTACTTC. Translating it yields CATRAGGPPRDEQYF.

This clone was recorded a few times. The rearrangement links TRBV7-9 to TRBJ2-7; 8 bases are a match to TRBD2. Trimming removed 4 bases from V and 5 bases from J; junction bases left unmatched: 7. The CDR3 sequence is 14 residues long. Germline CDR1 is SEHNR and CDR2 is FQNEAQ (reference sequence). DNA for the CDR3: TGTGCCAGCAGCTCCCAGACTAGCGCCAACGAGCAGTACTTC. Translating it yields CASSSQTSANEQYF.

The V call is TRBV19, the J call TRBJ1-3, with D perhaps matching TRBD1 (5 bases). The CDR3 totals 11 residues. The V gene lost 3 bases and the J gene lost 8 bases, with 5 bases spanning the gap. Germline CDR1 is LNHDA and CDR2 is SQIVND (reference sequence). The CDR3 nucleotides read TGTGCCAGTAGTATGGGGGACACCATATATTTT. It codes for CASSMGDTIYF.

The V and J genes are TRBV28 and TRBJ2-7, with 9 bases lining up with TRBD1. Germline V lookup: CDR1 MDHEN, CDR2 SYDVKM. The CDR3 totals 15 residues. V shed 7 bases and J 1 base; nucleotides not matched to a gene: 8. This CDR3 reads CASTIRTGVSYEQYF. For the CDR3, the DNA is TGTGCCAGCACCATAAGGACAGGGGTTTCCTACGAGCAGTACTTC.

This clone was found a few times. The chain carries TRBV6-1 and TRBJ1-1, with D hard to call. The CDR3 runs 14 residues. From germline, CDR1 is MNHNS and CDR2 SASEGT. V gave up 7 bases and J gave up 0 bases, with 12 bases separating them. The CDR3 is CASNERIMNTEAFF. The CDR3, as DNA: TGTGCCAGCAACGAACGGATCATGAACACTGAAGCTTTCTTT.

The chain recombines TRBV7-3 with TRBJ2-5, with TRBD2 matching 8 bases. Trimming at V came to 2 bases and at J to 2 bases, leaving 4 bases not matched to a gene. Per the germline V gene, CDR1 is SGHTA and CDR2 is FQGTGA. The CDR3 contains 15 residues. CDR3 amino acids: CASSLGGGPQETQYF. CDR3 sequence (DNA): TGTGCCAGCAGCTTAGGCGGGGGGCCACAAGAGACCCAGTACTTC.

The chain uses TRBV7-8 and TRBJ2-1; a weak D match, TRBD1 (8 bases). V lost 5 bases to trimming and J lost 4 bases, with 27 bases between them. The length of the CDR3 is 19 residues. Germline V gene data show CDR1 as SGHVS and CDR2 as FQNEAQ. CDR3 loop: CASSPGRSGQGAGYNEQFF. The CDR3 DNA reads TGTGCCAGCAGCCCAGGGCGCAGTGGACAGGGAGCGGGGTACAATGAGCAGTTCTTC.

This chain uses TRBV28 with TRBJ1-2, with TRBD1 matching 7 bases. Germline CDR1 reads MDHEN; CDR2 reads SYDVKM. The CDR3 length is 15 residues. V lost 7 bases and J lost 2; bases outside the gene matches: 10. CDR3 sequence reads: CASTPRRGQNYGYTF. In nucleotides, the CDR3 is TGTGCCAGCACACCGAGAAGGGGGCAGAACTATGGCTACACCTTC.

The chain has TRBV4-1 and TRBJ1-4, with D perhaps TRBD1 (5 bases). This CDR3 region has 16 residues. Germline loops: CDR1 MGHRA, CDR2 YSYEKL. V lost 4 bases to trimming and J lost 0 bases, with 12 bases between them. This CDR3 is CASSLQESATNEKLFF. The CDR3 nucleotides read TGCGCCAGCAGCCTACAGGAGAGTGCAACTAATGAAAAACTGTTTTTT.